This T cell receptor (beta chain) was recorded in a study of shared clonotypes between healthy human individuals. Naive CD8 cells, CD45RO-negative and positively selected for CCR7, excluded terminally differentiated effector memory CD45RA+ cells. Only Caucasian adults living in Nashville, Tennessee made up the donor group. An approximately 220 ng quantity of DNA, approximately 29,000 T cell genomes, went into the sorted-subset replicate PCRs. Data came from immunoSEQ multiplex PCR; TCRdb stores just in-frame clones and leaves some out. The sample lists about 2.1 million clones; 80% to 95% were seen once. Germline CDR1 MDHEN, CDR2 SYDVKM. The V and J ends lost 10 bases and 0 bases respectively, with 7 bases between them. This CDR3 comprises 11 residues.

V is TRBV28 and J is TRBJ2-7; D not certain. Source material: naive CD8+ T cells from PBMCs. This receptor was taken from a man in his late teens or twenties in good health. Some clones in this sample may be carry-over from other donors' samples. The CDR3 loop reads CATGSSYEQYF. Written as DNA, the CDR3 is TGTGCCACTGGCAGCTCCTACGAGCAGTACTTC.